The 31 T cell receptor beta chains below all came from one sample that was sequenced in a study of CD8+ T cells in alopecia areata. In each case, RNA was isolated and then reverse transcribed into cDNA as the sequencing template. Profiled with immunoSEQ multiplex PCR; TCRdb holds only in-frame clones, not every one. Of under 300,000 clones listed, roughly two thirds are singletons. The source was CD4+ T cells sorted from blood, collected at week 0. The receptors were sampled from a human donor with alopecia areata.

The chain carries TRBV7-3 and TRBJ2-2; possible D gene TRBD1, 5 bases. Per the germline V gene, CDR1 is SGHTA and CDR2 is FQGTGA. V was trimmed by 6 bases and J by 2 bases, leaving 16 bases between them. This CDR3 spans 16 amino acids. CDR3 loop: CASSPNPRVNTGELFF. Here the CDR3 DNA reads TGTGCCAGCAGTCCGAACCCCAGGGTTAACACCGGGGAGCTGTTTTTT.

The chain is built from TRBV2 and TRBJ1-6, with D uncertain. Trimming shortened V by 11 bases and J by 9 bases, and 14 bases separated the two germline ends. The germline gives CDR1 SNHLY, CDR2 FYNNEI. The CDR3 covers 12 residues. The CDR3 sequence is CAGQGRSSPLHF. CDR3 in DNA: TGTGCCGGGCAAGGACGTTCTTCACCCCTCCACTTT.

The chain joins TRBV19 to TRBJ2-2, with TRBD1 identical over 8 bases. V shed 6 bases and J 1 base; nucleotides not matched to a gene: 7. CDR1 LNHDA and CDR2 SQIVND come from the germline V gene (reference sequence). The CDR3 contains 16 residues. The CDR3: CASSLSGTGNTGELFF. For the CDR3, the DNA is TGTGCCAGTAGCCTTTCCGGGACAGGGAACACCGGGGAGCTGTTTTTT. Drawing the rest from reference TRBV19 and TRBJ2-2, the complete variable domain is DGGITQSPKYLFRKEGQNVTLSCEQNLNHDAMYWYRQDPGQGLRLIYYSQIVNDFQKGDIAEGYSVSREKKESFPLTVTSAQKNPTAFYLCASSLSGTGNTGELFFGEGSRLTVL.

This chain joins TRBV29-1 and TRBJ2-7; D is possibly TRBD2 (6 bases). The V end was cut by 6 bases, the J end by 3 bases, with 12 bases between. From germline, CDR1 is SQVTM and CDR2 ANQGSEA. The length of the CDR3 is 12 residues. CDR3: CSVETRVYEQYF. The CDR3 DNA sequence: TGCAGCGTCGAGACTAGGGTCTACGAGCAGTACTTC.

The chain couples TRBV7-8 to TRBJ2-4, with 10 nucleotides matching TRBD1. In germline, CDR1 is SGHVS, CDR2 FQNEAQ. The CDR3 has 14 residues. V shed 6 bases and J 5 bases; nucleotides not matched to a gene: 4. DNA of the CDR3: TGTGCCAGCAGTTACGGGACAGGGGAAAACATTCAGTACTTC. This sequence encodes CASSYGTGENIQYF.

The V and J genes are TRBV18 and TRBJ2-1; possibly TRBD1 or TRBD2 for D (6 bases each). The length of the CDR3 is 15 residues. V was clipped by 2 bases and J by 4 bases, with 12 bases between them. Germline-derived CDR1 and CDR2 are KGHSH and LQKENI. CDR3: CASSPTGDTYNEQFF. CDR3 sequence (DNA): TGTGCCAGCTCACCAACGGGGGACACGTACAATGAGCAGTTCTTC.

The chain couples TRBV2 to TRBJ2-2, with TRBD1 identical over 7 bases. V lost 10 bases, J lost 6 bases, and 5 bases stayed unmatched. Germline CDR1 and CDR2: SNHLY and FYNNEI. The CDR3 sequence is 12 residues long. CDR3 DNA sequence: TGTGCCACCACCGGGACAGCCGGGGAGCTGTTTTTT. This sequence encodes CATTGTAGELFF.

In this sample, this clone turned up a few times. The CDR3 nucleotides read TGTGCCATCGATGACAGGGGCAACTCCCTCGAGCAGTACTTC. Translating it yields CAIDDRGNSLEQYF. The V gene is TRBV10-3, the J gene TRBJ2-7; 8 bases fit TRBD1. CDR1 is ENHRY and CDR2 is SYGVKD in the germline V gene. This CDR3 spans 14 amino acids. Trimming cost V 8 bases and J 6 bases; bases outside gene matches: 12.

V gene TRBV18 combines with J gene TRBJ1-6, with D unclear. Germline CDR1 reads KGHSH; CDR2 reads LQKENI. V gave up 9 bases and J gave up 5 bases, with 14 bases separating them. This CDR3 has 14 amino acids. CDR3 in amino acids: CASTAIPNNSPLHF. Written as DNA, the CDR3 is TGTGCCAGTACGGCCATCCCTAATAATTCACCCCTCCACTTT. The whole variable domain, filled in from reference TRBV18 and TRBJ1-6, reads NAGVMQNPRHLVRRRGQEARLRCSPMKGHSHVYWYRQLPEEGLKFMVYLQKENIIDESGMPKERFSAEFPKEGPSILRIQQVVRGDSAAYFCASTAIPNNSPLHFGNGTRLTVT.

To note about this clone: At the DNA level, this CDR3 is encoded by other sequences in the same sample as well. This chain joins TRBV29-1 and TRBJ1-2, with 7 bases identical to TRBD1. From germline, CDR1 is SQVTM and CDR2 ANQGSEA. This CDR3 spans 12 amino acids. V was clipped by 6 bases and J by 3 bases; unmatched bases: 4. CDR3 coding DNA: TGCAGCGTGGACAGGTTTGACTATGGCTACACCTTC. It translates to CSVDRFDYGYTF.

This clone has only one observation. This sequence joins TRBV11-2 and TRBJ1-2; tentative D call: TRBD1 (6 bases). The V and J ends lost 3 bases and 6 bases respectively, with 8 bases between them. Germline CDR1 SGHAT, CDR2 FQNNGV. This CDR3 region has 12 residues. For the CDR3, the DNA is TGTGCCAGCAGCTTCGAGGGGGATGGCTACACCTTC. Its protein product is CASSFEGDGYTF.

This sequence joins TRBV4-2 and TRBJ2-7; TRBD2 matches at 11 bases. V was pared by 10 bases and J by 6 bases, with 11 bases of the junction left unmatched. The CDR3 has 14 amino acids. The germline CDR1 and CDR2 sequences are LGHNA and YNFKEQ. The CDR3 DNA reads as TGTGCCACCCAATGGTCTAGCGGGGGGCGCGAGCAGTACTTC. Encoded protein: CATQWSSGGREQYF.

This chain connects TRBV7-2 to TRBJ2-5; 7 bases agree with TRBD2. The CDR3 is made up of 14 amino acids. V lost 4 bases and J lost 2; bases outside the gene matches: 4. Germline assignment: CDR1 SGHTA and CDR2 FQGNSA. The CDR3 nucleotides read TGTGCCAGCAGCTATCAGCGGGGACAAGAGACCCAGTACTTC. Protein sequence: CASSYQRGQETQYF.

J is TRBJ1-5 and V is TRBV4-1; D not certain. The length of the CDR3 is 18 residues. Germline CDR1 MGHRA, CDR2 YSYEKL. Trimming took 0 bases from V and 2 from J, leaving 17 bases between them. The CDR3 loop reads CASSQDLSTPEGNQPQHF. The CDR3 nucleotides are TGCGCCAGCAGCCAAGACCTCTCGACGCCCGAGGGCAATCAGCCCCAGCATTTT.

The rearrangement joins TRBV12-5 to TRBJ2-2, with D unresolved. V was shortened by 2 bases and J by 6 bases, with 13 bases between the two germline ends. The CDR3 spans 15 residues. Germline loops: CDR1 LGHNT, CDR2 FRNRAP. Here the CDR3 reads CASGLLRQAAGELFF. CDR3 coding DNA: TGTGCTAGTGGTTTGCTCAGGCAGGCCGCCGGGGAGCTGTTTTTT.

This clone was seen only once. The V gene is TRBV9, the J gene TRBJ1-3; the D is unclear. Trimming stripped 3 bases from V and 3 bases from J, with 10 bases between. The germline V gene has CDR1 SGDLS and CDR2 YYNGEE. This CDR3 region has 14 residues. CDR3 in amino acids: CASSADPVGNTIYF. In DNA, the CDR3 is TGTGCCAGCAGCGCCGATCCCGTTGGAAACACCATATATTTT.

In DNA, the CDR3 is TGTGCCTGGGATCTACCGGGTCCTCCGGGGCAGCCCCAGCATTTT. This translates into CAWDLPGPPGQPQHF. The chain has TRBV30 and TRBJ1-5, with D unresolved. V was shortened by 5 bases and J by 7 bases, with 21 bases between the two germline ends. The germline gives CDR1 GTSNPN, CDR2 SVGIG (reference sequence). The CDR3 length is 15 residues.

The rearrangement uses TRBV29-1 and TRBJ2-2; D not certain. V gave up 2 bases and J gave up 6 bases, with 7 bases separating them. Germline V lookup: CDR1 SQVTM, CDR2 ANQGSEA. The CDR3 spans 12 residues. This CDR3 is CSVERVSGELFF. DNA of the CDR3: TGCAGCGTTGAACGAGTATCCGGGGAGCTGTTTTTT.

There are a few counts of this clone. CDR3 in amino acids: CASSLSGGAGTDTQYF. CDR3 nucleotides: TGCGCCAGCAGCTTATCCGGCGGGGCTGGCACAGATACGCAGTATTTT. The chain links TRBV5-1 to TRBJ2-3, with D maybe TRBD2 (6 bases). The germline gives CDR1 SGHRS, CDR2 YFSETQ. The CDR3 consists of 16 residues. V dropped 2 bases and J dropped 1 base, with 14 bases sitting between them.

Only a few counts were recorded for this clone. The CDR3 sequence is CASSRDRSNTDTQYF. DNA for the CDR3: TGTGCCAGCAGTCGGGACAGATCTAACACAGATACGCAGTATTTT. The chain uses TRBV6-6 and TRBJ2-3; 7 bases align to TRBD1. The CDR3 contains 15 residues. CDR1 MNHNY and CDR2 SVGAGI come from the germline V gene (reference sequence). V lost 5 bases and J lost 2; bases outside the gene matches: 7.

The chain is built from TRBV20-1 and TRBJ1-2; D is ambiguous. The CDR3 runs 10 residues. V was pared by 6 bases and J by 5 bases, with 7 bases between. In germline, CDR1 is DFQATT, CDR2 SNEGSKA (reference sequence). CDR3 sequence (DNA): TGCAGTGCCTGGGAGTATGGCTACACCTTC. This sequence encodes CSAWEYGYTF.

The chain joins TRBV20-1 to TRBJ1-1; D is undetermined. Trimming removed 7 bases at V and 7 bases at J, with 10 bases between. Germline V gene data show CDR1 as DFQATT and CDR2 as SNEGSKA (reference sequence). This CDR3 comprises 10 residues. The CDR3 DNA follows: TGCAGTGTTTGGGGTGGTGAAGCTTTCTTT. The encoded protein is CSVWGGEAFF.

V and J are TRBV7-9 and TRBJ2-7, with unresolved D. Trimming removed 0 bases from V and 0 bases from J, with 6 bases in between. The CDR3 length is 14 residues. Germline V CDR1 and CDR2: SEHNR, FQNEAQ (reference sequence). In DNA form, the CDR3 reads TGTGCCAGCAGCTTAGCCCTCCCCTCCTACGAGCAGTACTTC. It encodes CASSLALPSYEQYF.

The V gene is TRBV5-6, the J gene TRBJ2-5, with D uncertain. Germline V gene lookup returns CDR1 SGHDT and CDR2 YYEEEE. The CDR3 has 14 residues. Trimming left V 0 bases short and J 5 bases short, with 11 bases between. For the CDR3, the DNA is TGTGCCAGCAGCTTGGATCCCCTTTCGGAGACCCAGTACTTC. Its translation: CASSLDPLSETQYF.

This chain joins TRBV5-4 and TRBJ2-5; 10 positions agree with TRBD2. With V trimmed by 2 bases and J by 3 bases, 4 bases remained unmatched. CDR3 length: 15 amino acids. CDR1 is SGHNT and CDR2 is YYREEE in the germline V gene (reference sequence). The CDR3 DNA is TGTGCCAGCAGCTTTCAAACTAGCGGGGAAGAGACCCAGTACTTC. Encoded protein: CASSFQTSGEETQYF. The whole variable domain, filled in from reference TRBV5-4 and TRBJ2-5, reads ETGVTQSPTHLIKTRGQQVTLRCSSQSGHNTVSWYQQALGQGPQFIFQYYREEENGRGNFPPRFSGLQFPNYSSELNVNALELDDSALYLCASSFQTSGEETQYFGPGTRLLVL.

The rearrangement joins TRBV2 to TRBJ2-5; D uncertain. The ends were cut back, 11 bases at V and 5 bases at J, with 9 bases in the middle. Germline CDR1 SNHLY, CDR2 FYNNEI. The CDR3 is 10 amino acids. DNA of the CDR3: TGTGCCTGCCTCAGGGAGACCCAGTACTTC. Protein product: CACLRETQYF.

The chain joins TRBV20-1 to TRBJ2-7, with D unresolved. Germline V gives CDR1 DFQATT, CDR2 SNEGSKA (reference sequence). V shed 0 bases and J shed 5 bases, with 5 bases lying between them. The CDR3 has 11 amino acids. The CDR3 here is CSARDANEQYF. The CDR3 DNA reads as TGCAGTGCTAGAGATGCCAACGAGCAGTACTTC.

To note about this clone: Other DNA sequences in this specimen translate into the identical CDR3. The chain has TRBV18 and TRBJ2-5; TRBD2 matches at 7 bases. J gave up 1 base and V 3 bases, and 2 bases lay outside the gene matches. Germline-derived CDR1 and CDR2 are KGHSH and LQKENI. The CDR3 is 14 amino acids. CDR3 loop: CASSPLAVQETQYF. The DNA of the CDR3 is TGTGCCAGCTCACCGCTAGCGGTCCAAGAGACCCAGTACTTC.

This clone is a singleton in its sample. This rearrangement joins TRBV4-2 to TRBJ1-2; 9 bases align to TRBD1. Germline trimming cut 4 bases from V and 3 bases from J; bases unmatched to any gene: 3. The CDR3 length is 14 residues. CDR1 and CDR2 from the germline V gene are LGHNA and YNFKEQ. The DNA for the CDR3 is TGTGCCAGCAGCCCGGACAGGGGCTACTATGGCTACACCTTC. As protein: CASSPDRGYYGYTF.

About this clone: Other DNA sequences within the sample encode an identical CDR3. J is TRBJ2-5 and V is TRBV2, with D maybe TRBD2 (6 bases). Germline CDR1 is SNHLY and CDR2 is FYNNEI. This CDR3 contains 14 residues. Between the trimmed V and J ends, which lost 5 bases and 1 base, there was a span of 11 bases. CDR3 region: CASSQLAGQETQYF. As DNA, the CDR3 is TGTGCCAGCAGTCAACTAGCCGGCCAAGAGACCCAGTACTTC.

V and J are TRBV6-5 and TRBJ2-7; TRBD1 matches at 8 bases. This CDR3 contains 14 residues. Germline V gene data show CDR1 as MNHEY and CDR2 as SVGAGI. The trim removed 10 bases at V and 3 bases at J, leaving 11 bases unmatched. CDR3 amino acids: CAIKRTGTGYEQYF. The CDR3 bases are TGTGCCATCAAAAGGACAGGGACGGGCTACGAGCAGTACTTC.